Each of the 15 T cell receptor beta chains below was sequenced from the same sample in a study of low-dose radiotherapy and immunotherapy resistance in tumors. Both TCRalpha and TCRbeta chains were reverse transcribed with V-gene-specific primers. TCR amplification used about 18 PCR cycles, a constant-region primer and a V-primer adapter. TCRdb analysed the reads with MiXCR anew, one entry per CDR3 protein. Counted here are under 90,000 distinct CDR3 sequences, 15% to 20% occurring once; the ten biggest clones make up about 2.5%. This sample's time point: before trial treatment. Sequenced material: PBMCs, taken before treatment. These receptors originate from a male donor with prostate cancer.

This clonotype was counted many times. The chain recombines TRBV13 with TRBJ2-3; D not resolved. The CDR3 contains 12 residues. Trimming took 3 bases from V and 1 from J, leaving 2 bases between them. The V gene's germline CDR1 is PRHDT and CDR2 FYEKMQ (reference sequence). The chain's CDR3 is CASSFGTDTQYF. The DNA of the CDR3 is TGTGCCAGCAGCTTTGGCACAGATACGCAGTATTTT.

Of note for this clonotype: A single base is all that separates this from a far larger clone, so a read error is likely. The chain employs TRBV6-5 and TRBJ1-1, with 10 bases lining up with TRBD1. Germline loops: CDR1 MNHEY, CDR2 SVGAGI. The CDR3 totals 14 residues. V shed 6 bases, J shed 7 bases, and the junction held 8 bases outside the gene matches. The CDR3 sequence: CASRADRGPIEAFF. The DNA for the CDR3 is TGTGCCAGCAGAGCTGACAGGGGGCCCATTGAAGCTTTCTTT.

This clonotype was seen ten or more times. V and J are TRBV6-1 and TRBJ2-6, with D possibly TRBD2 on 6 matching bases. V was cut by 1 base and J by 3 bases, with 13 bases left in between. CDR3 length equals 17 residues. Looked up from germline, CDR1 is MNHNS and CDR2 is SASEGT. The CDR3 sequence is CASSEGWRVSGANVLTF. In DNA form, the CDR3 reads TGTGCCAGCAGTGAAGGCTGGAGGGTTAGTGGGGCCAACGTCCTGACTTTC.

In this sample, this clonotype turned up many times. The chain carries TRBV20-1 and TRBJ2-7; TRBD1 matches 8 bases. V lost 6 bases and J lost 6; bases outside the gene matches: 7. Germline V gene data show CDR1 as DFQATT and CDR2 as SNEGSKA (reference sequence). The CDR3 loop spans 12 amino acids. CDR3 nucleotides: TGCAGTGCGTGGACAGGGTTTGGCGAGCAGTACTTC. Amino acid sequence: CSAWTGFGEQYF.

This clonotype was seen a handful of times. The V and J genes are TRBV10-1 and TRBJ1-1; 9 bases line up with TRBD1. Germline lookup yields CDR1 WNHNN and CDR2 SYGVQD (reference sequence). J was trimmed by 3 bases and V by 3 bases; bases with no gene match: 8. The CDR3 has 16 amino acids. The CDR3 bases are TGCGCCAGCAGTGATGGGGGACAGGGACGGGACACTGAAGCTTTCTTT. Its translation is CASSDGGQGRDTEAFF.

This clonotype has at least ten counts. The rearrangement links TRBV29-1 to TRBJ2-3, with D tentatively TRBD1 (5 bases). The ends were cut back, 1 base at V and 0 bases at J, with 11 bases in the middle. In germline, CDR1 is SQVTM, CDR2 ANQGSEA. The CDR3 totals 15 residues. The CDR3 loop is CSVEGTLASTDTQYF. Written as DNA, the CDR3 is TGCAGCGTTGAAGGGACATTAGCTAGCACAGATACGCAGTATTTT.

This chain joins TRBV27 and TRBJ2-7; D unclear. There are 13 residues in the CDR3. Per germline, CDR1 MNHEY and CDR2 SMNVEV (reference sequence). Trimming cost V 5 bases and J 2 bases, with 10 bases left between them. DNA for the CDR3: TGTGCCAGCAGTCCCGGGCCCCCCTACGAGCAGTACTTC. Its protein product is CASSPGPPYEQYF.

This clonotype was picked up many times. The chain joins TRBV10-1 to TRBJ2-4; TRBD2 matches at 7 bases. CDR1 is WNHNN and CDR2 is SYGVQD in the germline V gene (reference sequence). Losses at the gene ends were 5 bases for V and 8 bases for J; bases not matched to a gene: 12. The CDR3 has 15 amino acids. This CDR3 is CASSPRGGNLDIQYF. The CDR3 bases are TGCGCCAGCAGTCCTAGGGGAGGGAATCTTGACATTCAGTACTTC.

This clonotype was picked up many times. This sequence joins TRBV20-1 and TRBJ1-5; TRBD1 matches at 7 bases. Germline CDR1 and CDR2: DFQATT and SNEGSKA (reference sequence). The junction had 6 bases not matched to a gene; V was cut back by 6 bases and J by 1 base. The CDR3 loop spans 14 amino acids. This chain's CDR3 is CSARTGASNQPQHF. The CDR3 nucleotides are TGCAGTGCGAGGACAGGCGCCAGCAATCAGCCCCAGCATTTT.

V usage is TRBV30 and J usage is TRBJ1-6; D is ambiguous. This CDR3 spans 13 amino acids. The V gene's germline CDR1 is GTSNPN and CDR2 SVGIG (reference sequence). V was trimmed by 3 bases and J by 0 bases, leaving 3 bases between them. CDR3 residues: CAWRSSYNSPLHF. CDR3 DNA sequence: TGTGCCTGGAGAAGCTCCTATAATTCACCCCTCCACTTT. The whole variable domain, remainder taken from reference TRBV30 and TRBJ1-6, is SQTIHQWPATLVQPVGSPLSLECTVEGTSNPNLYWYRQAAGRGLQLLFYSVGIGQISSEVPQNLSASRPQDRQFILSSKKLLLSDSGFYLCAWRSSYNSPLHFGNGTRLTVT.

This clonotype was seen at least ten times. At one end, the junction sequence differs from germline, possibly due to a read error. The J gene is TRBJ2-2, the V gene TRBV4-1; no firm D call. Germline assignment: CDR1 MGHRA and CDR2 YSYEKL. CDR3 length: 12 amino acids. The CDR3 loop reads CASSQGRGELFF. DNA for the CDR3: TGTGCCAGCAGCCAAGGCCGCGGGGAGCTGTTTTTT.

The J gene is TRBJ2-7, the V gene TRBV7-2; D perhaps matches TRBD1 (6 bases). The V end lost 0 bases, the J end lost 6 bases, and 15 bases lay between the germline ends. The length of the CDR3 is 15 residues. Germline-derived CDR1 and CDR2 are SGHTA and FQGNSA. Here the CDR3 reads CASSLAWPRRGEQYF. The CDR3 DNA sequence: TGTGCCAGCAGCTTAGCTTGGCCTCGCAGGGGCGAGCAGTACTTC.

V and J are TRBV5-1 and TRBJ2-1; 13 bases line up with TRBD2. Trimming removed 3 bases from V and 9 bases from J; junction bases left unmatched: 9. The CDR3 covers 16 residues. Germline assignment: CDR1 SGHRS and CDR2 YFSETQ. The CDR3 protein is CASSSSGTSGVGEQFF. The CDR3 nucleotides read TGCGCCAGCAGCTCCTCCGGGACTAGCGGGGTAGGTGAGCAGTTCTTC.

This clonotype was seen many times. The chain combines TRBV2 with TRBJ2-7; 12 nucleotides align to TRBD2. Germline V gene data show CDR1 as SNHLY and CDR2 as FYNNEI. V was clipped by 10 bases and J by 5 bases; unmatched bases: 9. This CDR3 is built from 14 residues. CDR3 sequence reads: CATLGTSGWNEQYF. CDR3 bases: TGTGCCACCCTCGGGACTAGCGGGTGGAACGAGCAGTACTTC.

The CDR3 DNA is TGCGCCAGCAGCGCCGGACCCAAGAGAGGTGCCACTGAAGCTTTCTTT. It yields the protein CASSAGPKRGATEAFF. J is TRBJ1-1 and V is TRBV5-1, with D uncertain. Germline CDR1 reads SGHRS; CDR2 reads YFSETQ. V was pared by 4 bases and J by 4 bases, with 20 bases between. The CDR3 totals 16 residues.